A selection of T cell receptor beta chains follows, all from one sample in a study of spatial heterogeneity in lung cancer. Via MiXCR, TCRdb re-called the 5' RACE reads, giving one row per CDR3 protein. The table lists approximately 92,000 distinct CDR3 sequences, around 12% of them singletons, with over 40% in the top ten. Here the sequenced sample was PBMCs, taken at surgery. The receptors originated from a male donor with early-stage non-small cell lung cancer. The CDR3 runs from the conserved cysteine through the conserved F or W. The order of the fields is D gene, clone size, J gene, V gene, CDR3 protein, CDR3 DNA. A D gene is named only where the DNA matches it firmly. Size is omitted from some rows. Given values are once, few, many or a class for expanded clones.

. few TRBJ1-2 TRBV7-2 CASSSSNDYGYTF TGTGCCAGCAGCTCGTCTAACGACTATGGCTACACCTTC
TRBD1 many TRBJ2-7 TRBV15 CATSRDRGGPVGF TGTGCCACCAGCAGGGACAGGGGTGGTCCTGTGGGCTTC
. many TRBJ2-1 TRBV6-2/TRBV6-3 CASRSQGHEQFF TGTGCCAGCAGGTCTCAGGGTCATGAGCAGTTCTTC
. few TRBJ2-7 TRBV28 CASSSGTDFREQYF TGTGCCAGCAGTTCCGGGACGGATTTTCGCGAGCAGTACTTC
TRBD1 . TRBJ1-5 TRBV6-2/TRBV6-3 CASRRGQGNQPQHF TGTGCCAGCAGGCGGGGACAGGGGAATCAGCCCCAGCATTTT
. many TRBJ2-4 TRBV7-3 CASSLLAGAKNIQYF TGTGCCAGCAGCTTATTGGCGGGAGCCAAAAACATTCAGTACTTC
. few TRBJ2-3 TRBV7-2 CASTHPYVSTDTQYF TGTGCCAGCACCCACCCTTACGTTAGCACAGATACGCAGTATTTT
. . TRBJ2-3 TRBV20-1 CSARVGGQADTQYF TGCAGTGCTAGAGTAGGGGGGCAGGCAGATACGCAGTATTTT
. . TRBJ1-6 TRBV3-1 CASSQDRDSPLHF TGTGCCAGCAGCCAAGATAGAGATTCACCCCTCCACTTT
. . TRBJ1-2 TRBV24-1 CATSDPRRSNGYTF TGTGCCACCAGTGACCCCCGGAGGAGTAATGGCTACACCTTC
. . TRBJ1-5 TRBV5-6 CASSTEDQPQHF TGTGCCAGCAGCACGGAGGATCAGCCCCAGCATTTT
. many TRBJ2-1 TRBV11-1 CASSLMAGNLNEQFF TGTGCCAGCAGCTTAATGGCAGGGAATTTGAATGAGCAGTTCTTC
. many TRBJ2-1 TRBV12-3/TRBV12-4 CASSFSFDEQFF TGTGCCAGCAGTTTCTCTTTCGATGAGCAGTTCTTC
. few TRBJ2-5 TRBV6-5 CASSYGGTQYF TGTGCCAGCAGTTACGGTGGGACCCAGTACTTC
. few TRBJ2-1 TRBV20-1 CSAPLATGPYNEQFF TGCAGTGCTCCGCTAGCCACCGGACCCTACAATGAGCAGTTCTTC
TRBD1 once TRBJ2-7 TRBV7-2 CASSFSGQGYEQYF TGTGCCAGCAGCTTTTCAGGACAGGGGTACGAGCAGTACTTC
. . TRBJ1-2 TRBV2 CASSEEARTYGYTF TGTGCCAGCAGTGAAGAAGCCAGAACCTATGGCTACACCTTC
. . TRBJ1-6 TRBV20-1 CSARDPSSYNSPLHF TGCAGTGCTAGAGATCCTAGCTCCTATAATTCACCCCTCCACTTT
. . TRBJ2-3 TRBV29-1 CSVSSLRADTQYF TGCAGCGTCTCTAGCTTGAGGGCAGATACGCAGTATTTT
TRBD1 few TRBJ1-1 TRBV24-1 CATLQRPGQGTEAFF TGTGCCACCTTACAAAGACCGGGACAGGGCACTGAAGCTTTCTTT
TRBD2 . TRBJ2-5 TRBV6-5 CASRTSGSVETQYF TGTGCCAGCAGGACTAGCGGGAGTGTAGAGACCCAGTACTTC
TRBD2 few TRBJ2-7 TRBV5-4 CASSLDGTSGRSQYF TGTGCCAGCAGCTTGGACGGGACTAGCGGGAGGTCGCAGTACTTC
. . TRBJ2-5 TRBV5-1 CASHLQETQYF TGCGCCAGCCATCTCCAAGAGACCCAGTACTTC
TRBD1 few TRBJ2-3 TRBV5-8 CASRFDRGHPDTQYF TGTGCCAGCAGATTCGACAGGGGCCATCCAGATACGCAGTATTTT
. . TRBJ2-7 TRBV10-3 CAISESDFTAF TGTGCCATCAGTGAGTCGGACTTCACCGCCTTC
. few TRBJ2-1 TRBV7-9 CASSFGRTQYNEQFF TGTGCCAGCAGCTTCGGCAGAACTCAATACAATGAGCAGTTCTTC
. many TRBJ2-2 TRBV4-3 CASSQAGTDLHTGELFF TGCGCCAGCAGCCAAGCCGGGACCGACCTTCACACCGGGGAGCTGTTTTTT
. few TRBJ2-7 TRBV12-3/TRBV12-4 CASRRGNYEQYF TGTGCCAGCCGGCGGGGCAACTACGAGCAGTACTTC
TRBD1 many TRBJ2-3 TRBV7-9 CASMGQGFSTDTQYF TGTGCCAGCATGGGACAGGGGTTTAGCACAGATACGCAGTATTTT
. . TRBJ2-1 TRBV7-2 CASSLTTGGTSYNEQFF TGTGCCAGCAGCTTAACGACGGGCGGGACCTCCTACAATGAGCAGTTCTTC